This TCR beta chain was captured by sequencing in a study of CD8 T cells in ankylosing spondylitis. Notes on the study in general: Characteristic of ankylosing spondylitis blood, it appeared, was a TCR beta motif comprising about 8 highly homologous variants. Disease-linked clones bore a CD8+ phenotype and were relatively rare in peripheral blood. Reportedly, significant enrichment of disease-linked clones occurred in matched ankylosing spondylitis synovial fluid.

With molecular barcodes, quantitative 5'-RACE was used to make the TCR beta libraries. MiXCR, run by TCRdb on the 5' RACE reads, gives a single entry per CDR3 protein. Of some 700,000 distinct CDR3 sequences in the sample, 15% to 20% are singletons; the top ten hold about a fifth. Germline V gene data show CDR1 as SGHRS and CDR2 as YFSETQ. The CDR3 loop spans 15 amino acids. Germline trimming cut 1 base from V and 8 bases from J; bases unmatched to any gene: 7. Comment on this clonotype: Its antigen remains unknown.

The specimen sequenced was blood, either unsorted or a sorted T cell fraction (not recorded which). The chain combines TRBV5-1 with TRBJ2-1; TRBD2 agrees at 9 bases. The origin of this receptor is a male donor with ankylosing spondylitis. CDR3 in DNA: TGCGCCAGCAGCTTGACCGGGACTAGCCTCGATGAGCAGTTCTTC. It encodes CASSLTGTSLDEQFF. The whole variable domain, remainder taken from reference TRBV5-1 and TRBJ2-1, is KAGVTQTPRYLIKTRGQQVTLSCSPISGHRSVSWYQQTPGQGLQFLFEYFSETQRNKGNFPGRFSGRQFSNSRSEMNVSTLELGDSALYLCASSLTGTSLDEQFFGPGTRLTVL.